These 19 T cell receptor beta chains came from one sample sequenced in a study of CD8 T cells in ankylosing spondylitis. Study findings and constraints: Seemingly characteristic of ankylosing spondylitis blood was a TCR beta motif consisting of about 8 highly homologous variants.

These receptors have no identified antigens. Via MiXCR, TCRdb re-called the 5' RACE reads, giving one row per CDR3 protein. The data show hundreds of thousands of distinct CDR3 sequences, with approximately 17% seen just once and about 0.94% held by the top ten. The sequenced sample consisted of blood, either unsorted or a sorted T cell fraction (not recorded which). The receptors were gathered from a male donor with ankylosing spondylitis.

V gene TRBV13 combines with J gene TRBJ2-7; unclear D gene. V was trimmed by 2 bases and J by 6 bases, leaving 5 bases between them. Germline V gene lookup returns CDR1 PRHDT and CDR2 FYEKMQ (reference sequence). The length of the CDR3 is 11 residues. This CDR3 is CASSLRSEQYF. The CDR3 DNA reads TGTGCCAGCAGCTTAAGGTCCGAGCAGTACTTC. The full variable domain, its missing parts supplied by reference TRBV13 and TRBJ2-7, is AAGVIQSPRHLIKEKRETATLKCYPIPRHDTVYWYQQGPGQDPQFLISFYEKMQSDKGSIPDRFSAQQFSDYHSELNMSSLELGDSALYFCASSLRSEQYFGPGTRLTVT.

This clonotype has just a few counts. The rearrangement links TRBV20-1 to TRBJ1-4, with D possibly matching TRBD1 (6 bases). Deletions cut 1 base from V and 8 bases from J, with 14 bases between. The length of the CDR3 is 14 residues. Per germline, CDR1 DFQATT and CDR2 SNEGSKA (reference sequence). This CDR3 reads CSARVGGPTEKLFF. The DNA for the CDR3 is TGCAGTGCTAGAGTGGGGGGCCCCACCGAAAAACTGTTTTTT.

In this sample, this clonotype turned up many times. The chain links TRBV5-5 to TRBJ1-1; possibly TRBD1 for D (6 bases). In germline, CDR1 is SGHKS, CDR2 YYEKEE (reference sequence). This CDR3 region has 15 residues. The V end lost 2 bases, the J end lost 1 base, and 12 bases lay between the germline ends. The CDR3 here is CASSLTGSANTEAFF. CDR3 sequence (DNA): TGTGCCAGCAGCTTAACAGGGTCGGCGAACACTGAAGCTTTCTTT.

The V and J genes are TRBV15 and TRBJ1-5; TRBD1 might be the D (5 bases). The V end lost 5 bases, the J end lost 1 base, and 12 bases lay between the germline ends. This CDR3 is 15 amino acids long. Germline V gives CDR1 LNHNV, CDR2 YYDKDF (reference sequence). The CDR3 region has the DNA TGTGCCACCAGCTCGCAGGGTAAGAGCAATCAGCCCCAGCATTTT. Amino acid sequence: CATSSQGKSNQPQHF.

The chain couples TRBV24-1 to TRBJ2-4; D possibly corresponds to TRBD1 (6 bases). V lost 6 bases to trimming and J lost 2 bases, with 16 bases between them. CDR1 and CDR2 from the germline V gene are KGHDR and SFDVKD. The CDR3 consists of 16 residues. The CDR3 spells CATSLGTGLSKNIQYF. For the CDR3, the DNA is TGTGCCACCAGTTTGGGTACAGGGCTATCCAAAAACATTCAGTACTTC.

The V call is TRBV5-1, the J call TRBJ2-7; D unresolved. Trimming took off 1 base at V and 4 bases at J, with 9 bases between the two ends. CDR1 and CDR2 (germline): SGHRS, YFSETQ. The CDR3 covers 13 residues. The CDR3 DNA sequence: TGCGCCAGCAGCTTGACAGCAGCATACGAGCAGTACTTC. It codes for CASSLTAAYEQYF. The complete variable domain, with remaining parts taken from reference TRBV5-1 and TRBJ2-7, reads KAGVTQTPRYLIKTRGQQVTLSCSPISGHRSVSWYQQTPGQGLQFLFEYFSETQRNKGNFPGRFSGRQFSNSRSEMNVSTLELGDSALYLCASSLTAAYEQYFGPGTRLTVT.

This clonotype was seen more than once but under ten times. The V call is TRBV10-3, the J call TRBJ1-4, with TRBD1 as a possible D gene (6 bases). Germline V gene lookup returns CDR1 ENHRY and CDR2 SYGVKD. Between the trimmed V and J ends, which lost 2 bases and 4 bases, there was a span of 11 bases. The CDR3 sequence is 15 residues long. CDR3 amino acids: CAISEQQGLNEKLFF. The CDR3, as DNA: TGTGCCATCAGTGAGCAACAGGGCCTTAATGAAAAACTGTTTTTT.

In its sample, this clonotype was seen a few times. The chain carries TRBV6-1 and TRBJ2-2; tentative D call: TRBD2 (6 bases). Germline lookup yields CDR1 MNHNS and CDR2 SASEGT. V gave up 4 bases and J gave up 3 bases, with 18 bases separating them. CDR3 length: 17 amino acids. CDR3 amino acids: CASSAGDRGRHTGELFF. The CDR3 DNA sequence: TGTGCCAGCAGTGCGGGGGATAGGGGCAGACACACCGGGGAGCTGTTTTTT.

V and J are TRBV28 and TRBJ2-1; possibly TRBD2 for D (5 bases). CDR1 and CDR2 (germline): MDHEN, SYDVKM. V lost 6 bases and J lost 4, with 13 bases in between. This CDR3 contains 14 residues. CDR3 sequence reads: CASSLEDSYNEQFF. For the CDR3, the DNA is TGTGCCAGCAGCCTCGAGGACTCGTACAATGAGCAGTTCTTC.

This clonotype has just a few counts. This chain connects TRBV5-1 to TRBJ2-3, with 9 bases fitting TRBD2. The CDR3 contains 16 residues. The V gene's germline CDR1 is SGHRS and CDR2 YFSETQ. V lost 0 bases and J lost 1; bases outside the gene matches: 3. The DNA for the CDR3 is TGCGCCAGCAGCTTGGAATCTAGCGGGGGCACAGATACGCAGTATTTT. Protein product: CASSLESSGGTDTQYF.

Only a few counts were recorded for this clonotype. The chain has TRBV5-1 and TRBJ2-7; D possibly corresponds to TRBD2 (5 bases). V was shortened by 4 bases and J by 6 bases, with 23 bases between the two germline ends. CDR1 and CDR2 from the germline V gene are SGHRS and YFSETQ. The CDR3 runs 16 residues. CDR3 sequence (DNA): TGCGCCAGCAGCCCGCCTGGACTTTCCGACTCGGCCGAGCAGTACTTC. The encoded protein is CASSPPGLSDSAEQYF.

The chain has TRBV7-8 and TRBJ1-1; D not certain. Germline values: CDR1 SGHVS, CDR2 FQNEAQ. The germline V and J ends were trimmed by 3 bases and 4 bases, with 15 bases remaining between them. CDR3 length: 15 amino acids. The CDR3 DNA reads as TGTGCCAGCAGCTTGGTCGAGGTAAAGGGCACTGAAGCTTTCTTT. Its translation is CASSLVEVKGTEAFF. The whole variable domain, remainder taken from reference TRBV7-8 and TRBJ1-1, is GAGVSQSPRYKVAKRGQDVALRCDPISGHVSLFWYQQALGQGPEFLTYFQNEAQLDKSGLPSDRFFAERPEGSVSTLKIQRTQQEDSAVYLCASSLVEVKGTEAFFGQGTRLTVV.

This clonotype was observed at least ten times. V and J are TRBV15 and TRBJ1-2; weak D call: TRBD1 (6 bases). V was shortened by 7 bases and J by 7 bases, with 22 bases between the two germline ends. CDR1 is LNHNV, CDR2 YYDKDF, per germline (reference sequence). The CDR3 runs 15 residues. CDR3 residues: CATKKRPGAHPGYTF. For the CDR3, the DNA is TGTGCCACCAAGAAACGTCCAGGGGCTCATCCTGGCTACACCTTC.

The rearrangement uses TRBV2 and TRBJ2-7; D is unclear. CDR1 is SNHLY and CDR2 is FYNNEI in the germline V gene. V was trimmed by 4 bases and J by 6 bases, leaving 16 bases between them. The CDR3 is made up of 14 amino acids. CDR3 sequence reads: CASSATFLQREQYF. CDR3 coding DNA: TGTGCCAGCAGTGCCACTTTTCTCCAGCGCGAGCAGTACTTC.

This clonotype occurred a few times. The chain has TRBV29-1 and TRBJ2-7, with 10 bases identical to TRBD1. CDR3 size: 14 residues. The V segment lost 4 bases and the J segment 5 bases; nucleotides outside the gene matches: 8. Germline V lookup: CDR1 SQVTM, CDR2 ANQGSEA. CDR3 DNA: TGCAGCGTTGTAGACAGGGGGCGCAAAGACGAGCAGTACTTC. It codes for CSVVDRGRKDEQYF.

The rearrangement uses TRBV6-6 and TRBJ1-4, with D perhaps matching TRBD1 (5 bases). Trimming removed 2 bases at V and 7 bases at J, with 5 bases between. Germline V lookup: CDR1 MNHNY, CDR2 SVGAGI (reference sequence). CDR3 length: 12 residues. The CDR3 DNA is TGTGCCAGCAGTTACGACAGTGAAAAACTGTTTTTT. It codes for CASSYDSEKLFF.

This clonotype was counted between two and nine times. This chain links TRBV20-1 with TRBJ2-3; D may match TRBD1 or TRBD2 (5 bases each). The CDR3 runs to 10 residues. Germline V gives CDR1 DFQATT, CDR2 SNEGSKA (reference sequence). V shed 5 bases and J shed 8 bases, with 8 bases lying between them. Written as DNA, the CDR3 is TGCAGTGCTGGGACGAGTACGCAGTATTTT. The encoded protein is CSAGTSTQYF.

V is TRBV18 and J is TRBJ1-3; no clear D gene. The germline V gene encodes CDR1 KGHSH and CDR2 LQKENI. The CDR3 totals 15 residues. Trimming left V 0 bases short and J 0 bases short, with 6 bases between. CDR3 amino acids: CASSPPNSSGNTIYF. The CDR3 nucleotides are TGTGCCAGCTCACCACCGAACAGCTCTGGAAACACCATATATTTT.

The CDR3 nucleotides are TGTGCCAGCAGTAGAGGACAGGAAGGCTATGGCTACACCTTC. Its translation: CASSRGQEGYGYTF. This chain joins TRBV6-1 and TRBJ1-2, with 7 bases that match TRBD1. The CDR3 loop spans 14 amino acids. Germline V lookup: CDR1 MNHNS, CDR2 SASEGT. J lost 4 bases, V lost 5 bases, and 7 bases had no gene match.